These T cell receptor beta chains were read from a single sample in a study of radiation and T cells in renal cell carcinoma. Produced via immunoSEQ multiplex PCR; TCRdb's table is partial and in-frame only. The sample records 14,000 to 15,000 clones, less than 65% being singletons. Material: tumor tissue, obtained from a patient whose treatment was nephrectomy without radiotherapy. The origin of the receptors is a man aged 60 to 75 with renal cell carcinoma. The CDR3 runs from the conserved cysteine through the conserved F or W. D genes are given only for firm matches. Only part of the rows carry a size: once, few, many, or a class if the clone is expanded.

J gene: TRBJ2-6
clone size: once
V gene: TRBV19
D gene: NA
CDR3 protein: CASSIDLAGANVLTF
CDR3 DNA: TGTGCCAGTAGTATAGATCTGGCTGGGGCCAACGTCCTGACTTTC

J gene: TRBJ2-7
clone size: medium-sized
V gene: TRBV2
D gene: TRBD2
CDR3 protein: CASSDPLAGNSYEQYF
CDR3 DNA: TGTGCCAGCAGTGATCCACTAGCGGGGAACTCCTACGAGCAGTACTTC

J gene: TRBJ2-1
clone size: few
V gene: TRBV19
D gene: NA
CDR3 protein: CASSTGPPLLDNEQFF
CDR3 DNA: TGTGCCAGTAGTACCGGACCTCCCCTTTTGGACAATGAGCAGTTCTTC

J gene: TRBJ2-5
clone size: NA
V gene: TRBV7-9
D gene: NA
CDR3 protein: CASSLASALEETQYF
CDR3 DNA: TGTGCCAGCAGCTTAGCGAGCGCTTTGGAAGAGACCCAGTACTTC

J gene: TRBJ1-3
clone size: NA
V gene: TRBV15
D gene: NA
CDR3 protein: CATSSSGNTIYF
CDR3 DNA: TGTGCCACCAGCAGTAGCGGAAACACCATATATTTT

J gene: TRBJ2-5
clone size: NA
V gene: TRBV5-4
D gene: NA
CDR3 protein: CASSLVGETQYF
CDR3 DNA: TGTGCCAGCAGCTTGGTTGGCGAGACCCAGTACTTC

J gene: TRBJ2-5
clone size: NA
V gene: TRBV29-1
D gene: NA
CDR3 protein: CSVDMRGQKTQYF
CDR3 DNA: TGCAGCGTTGATATGAGGGGTCAGAAGACCCAGTACTTC

J gene: TRBJ2-1
clone size: medium-sized
V gene: TRBV7-9
D gene: TRBD1
CDR3 protein: CASTWTGGNEQFF
CDR3 DNA: TGTGCCAGCACCTGGACAGGGGGTAATGAGCAGTTCTTC

J gene: TRBJ2-5
clone size: few
V gene: TRBV27
D gene: NA
CDR3 protein: CASSSLTGWVQETQYF
CDR3 DNA: TGTGCCAGCAGTTCATTGACAGGTTGGGTACAAGAGACCCAGTACTTC

J gene: TRBJ2-5
clone size: NA
V gene: TRBV5-6
D gene: TRBD2
CDR3 protein: CASSWGPSGSQETQYF
CDR3 DNA: TGTGCCAGCAGCTGGGGGCCCAGCGGGAGCCAAGAGACCCAGTACTTC

J gene: TRBJ1-4
clone size: few
V gene: TRBV29-1
D gene: NA
CDR3 protein: CSVGRGADEKLFF
CDR3 DNA: TGCAGCGTTGGGCGGGGGGCTGATGAAAAACTGTTTTTT

J gene: TRBJ1-1
clone size: NA
V gene: TRBV2
D gene: TRBD1
CDR3 protein: CASSEVVKGARAFF
CDR3 DNA: TGTGCCAGCAGTGAGGTAGTCAAGGGGGCGCGGGCTTTCTTT

J gene: TRBJ2-5
clone size: NA
V gene: TRBV7-2
D gene: TRBD2
CDR3 protein: CASSPPPGTSGIQETQYF
CDR3 DNA: TGTGCCAGCAGCCCTCCCCCCGGGACTAGCGGGATCCAAGAGACCCAGTACTTC

J gene: TRBJ2-3
clone size: NA
V gene: TRBV7-9
D gene: NA
CDR3 protein: CASSRDSSTDTQYF
CDR3 DNA: TGTGCCAGCAGCCGAGACAGTAGCACAGATACGCAGTATTTT

J gene: TRBJ2-7
clone size: NA
V gene: TRBV5-1
D gene: NA
CDR3 protein: CASSLVGGGDEQYF
CDR3 DNA: TGCGCCAGCAGCTTGGTTGGGGGTGGCGACGAGCAGTACTTC

J gene: TRBJ2-3
clone size: once
V gene: TRBV5-1
D gene: NA
CDR3 protein: CASSYGAGTQYF
CDR3 DNA: TGCGCCAGCAGCTATGGCGCGGGTACGCAGTATTTT

J gene: TRBJ1-2
clone size: few
V gene: TRBV7-9
D gene: NA
CDR3 protein: CASSLVQGFGYTF
CDR3 DNA: TGTGCCAGCAGCTTAGTCCAGGGTTTTGGCTACACCTTC

J gene: TRBJ2-7
clone size: NA
V gene: TRBV11-2
D gene: TRBD1
CDR3 protein: CASRAKTGQGFYEQYF
CDR3 DNA: TGTGCCAGCAGAGCAAAGACCGGACAGGGCTTCTACGAGCAGTACTTC

J gene: TRBJ2-5
clone size: NA
V gene: TRBV30
D gene: NA
CDR3 protein: CAWSVSQYKTQYF
CDR3 DNA: TGTGCCTGGAGTGTCTCACAGTACAAGACCCAGTACTTC

J gene: TRBJ2-1
clone size: NA
V gene: TRBV10-3
D gene: NA
CDR3 protein: CAAGSNEQFF
CDR3 DNA: TGTGCCGCGGGAAGTAATGAGCAGTTCTTC

J gene: TRBJ1-1
clone size: few
V gene: TRBV18
D gene: TRBD1
CDR3 protein: CASSPTGYLMNTEAFF
CDR3 DNA: TGTGCCAGCTCACCGACAGGGTACCTCATGAACACTGAAGCTTTCTTT

J gene: TRBJ1-5
clone size: few
V gene: TRBV2
D gene: TRBD1
CDR3 protein: CASSEGTGRQPQHF
CDR3 DNA: TGTGCCAGCAGTGAAGGGACAGGGAGACAGCCCCAGCATTTT

J gene: TRBJ1-2
clone size: few
V gene: TRBV28
D gene: NA
CDR3 protein: CASSLGTGRAYGYTF
CDR3 DNA: TGTGCCAGCAGTTTGGGAACAGGGCGGGCCTATGGCTACACCTTC

J gene: TRBJ1-3
clone size: few
V gene: TRBV7-2
D gene: NA
CDR3 protein: CASSFGGISGNTIYF
CDR3 DNA: TGTGCCAGCAGCTTCGGAGGAATCTCTGGAAACACCATATATTTT

J gene: TRBJ1-1
clone size: few
V gene: TRBV7-9
D gene: NA
CDR3 protein: CASSPGYTEAFF
CDR3 DNA: TGTGCCAGCAGCCCTGGCTACACTGAAGCTTTCTTT

J gene: TRBJ2-7
clone size: NA
V gene: TRBV13
D gene: TRBD2
CDR3 protein: CASSLGGRGLSYEQYF
CDR3 DNA: TGTGCCAGCAGCTTAGGAGGTCGGGGACTATCCTACGAGCAGTACTTC

J gene: TRBJ1-5
clone size: few
V gene: TRBV27
D gene: NA
CDR3 protein: CASRPGTDNQPQHF
CDR3 DNA: TGTGCCAGCAGGCCCGGGACGGATAATCAGCCCCAGCATTTT